This T cell receptor beta chain was sequenced in a study of Ad26.COV2.S vaccination and SARS-CoV-2 variants. Indicated treatment: around 19 received Ad26.COV2.S at low or high dose, single or two shots; five or six received placebo; per-sample allocation not given. Specimen acquisition occurred on day 63 following the initial vaccine or placebo injection. TCRdb keeps only in-frame clones here, not all; method: immunoSEQ multiplex PCR. The data contain about 480,000 clones, roughly 87% of them singletons. A single count supports this clone. This sample comprised peripheral blood, obtained in a trial of Ad26.COV2.S vaccine versus placebo. The source is a person between 18 and 59 years old who received the Ad26.COV2.S COVID-19 vaccine or a placebo.

The CDR3 here is CASSVAGTSNYEQFF. The CDR3 DNA sequence: TGTGCCAGCAGCGTTGCCGGGACTAGTAACTATGAGCAGTTCTTC. The chain recombines TRBV9 with TRBJ2-1; 8 bases match TRBD2. V lost 2 bases to trimming and J lost 8 bases; unmatched junction nucleotides: 9. Germline V lookup: CDR1 SGDLS, CDR2 YYNGEE. The CDR3 extends over 15 amino acids.